These 11 T cell receptor beta chains were sequenced from one sample in a study of cytomegalovirus exposure and HLA in healthy donors. PCR was performed using 60 Vbeta and 13 Jbeta primers. Sequencing used immunoSEQ multiplex PCR; TCRdb keeps in-frame clones, though not all of them. There are fewer than 45,000 clones in the sample; more than 90% occur only once, and less than 3.5% lies in the top ten. The sequenced material came from PBMCs. These receptors all stem from a woman aged 18-29 years in good health and CMV-seronegative.

In this sample, this clone turned up a few times. The gene calls are TRBV4-1 and TRBJ2-1; tentative D call: TRBD2 (6 bases). The CDR3 covers 15 residues. The ends were cut back, 0 bases at V and 5 bases at J, with 11 bases in the middle. Germline V gene sequence: CDR1 MGHRA, CDR2 YSYEKL. Written as DNA, the CDR3 is TGCGCCAGCAGCCAAGAGGGGACTTCCCACAATGAGCAGTTCTTC. Its translation: CASSQEGTSHNEQFF.

The V gene is TRBV4-2, the J gene TRBJ1-4, with D perhaps matching TRBD1 (5 bases). Looked up from germline, CDR1 is LGHNA and CDR2 is YNFKEQ. Trimming removed 2 bases at V and 2 bases at J, with 15 bases between. This CDR3 is 17 amino acids long. The CDR3 here is CASSQSLPGYTNEKLFF. The CDR3 DNA is TGTGCCAGCAGCCAATCACTTCCAGGGTATACTAATGAAAAACTGTTTTTT.

V and J are TRBV18 and TRBJ2-3; TRBD2 aligns across 11 bases. V was clipped by 6 bases and J by 0 bases; unmatched bases: 8. The CDR3 spans 17 residues. Germline lookup yields CDR1 KGHSH and CDR2 LQKENI. As DNA, the CDR3 is TGTGCCAGCTCCCAACTAGCGGGAGTCCGAAGCACAGATACGCAGTATTTT. This sequence encodes CASSQLAGVRSTDTQYF.

The chain joins TRBV5-4 to TRBJ2-7; 10 bases line up with TRBD1. V lost 4 bases to trimming and J lost 6 bases; unmatched junction nucleotides: 7. CDR3 length: 14 amino acids. Germline values: CDR1 SGHNT, CDR2 YYREEE (reference sequence). CDR3 coding DNA: TGTGCCAGCAGCCTGGGGACAGGGGTTGGCGAGCAGTACTTC. Translation: CASSLGTGVGEQYF.

The rearrangement uses TRBV7-9 and TRBJ1-3, with 9 bases that match TRBD1. V dropped 3 bases and J dropped 8; count of bases not matched to a gene: 5. Germline V gene lookup returns CDR1 SEHNR and CDR2 FQNEAQ (reference sequence). The CDR3 runs 14 residues. The CDR3 sequence is CASSFTGGMDTIYF. The CDR3 DNA follows: TGTGCCAGCAGCTTCACAGGGGGCATGGACACCATATATTTT.

This chain joins TRBV7-6 and TRBJ2-3, with 10 bases identical to TRBD2. The V and J ends lost 4 bases and 0 bases, in that order; junction bases with no gene match: 4. There are 16 residues in the CDR3. Germline V lookup: CDR1 SGHVS, CDR2 FNYEAQ. The CDR3 protein is CASSSLSGRSTDTQYF. The CDR3 region has the DNA TGTGCCAGCAGCTCCCTTAGCGGGAGGAGCACAGATACGCAGTATTTT.

The chain combines TRBV4-1 with TRBJ2-5; 7 bases are a match to TRBD1. Germline values: CDR1 MGHRA, CDR2 YSYEKL. This CDR3 contains 15 residues. Germline trimming cut 4 bases from V and 5 bases from J; bases unmatched to any gene: 10. CDR3: CASSPPDRSLETQYF. CDR3 nucleotide sequence: TGCGCCAGCAGCCCCCCGGACAGGTCGTTGGAGACCCAGTACTTC.

J is TRBJ2-7 and V is TRBV21-1; the D call TRBD2 from the table was never checked on the DNA. TRBV21-1 is annotated as a pseudogene. The CDR3 consists of 16 residues. This chain's CDR3 is CASSKVGSSGSYEQYF. The DNA for the CDR3 is TGTGCCAGCAGCAAAGTCGGCTCTAGCGGCTCCTACGAGCAGTACTTC.

This clone showed up just once. CDR3 protein: CASSYRDRDFYEQYF. The CDR3 DNA reads as TGTGCCAGCAGTTACCGGGACAGGGATTTCTACGAGCAGTACTTC. The rearrangement uses TRBV6-5 and TRBJ2-7, with 9 positions matching TRBD1. The CDR3 spans 15 residues. Trimming took 2 bases from V and 3 from J; bases not matched to a gene: 5. Germline-derived CDR1 and CDR2 are MNHEY and SVGAGI.

This clone has only one observation. This chain joins TRBV28 and TRBJ1-2; D uncertain. Germline CDR1 and CDR2: MDHEN and SYDVKM. The CDR3 is made up of 14 amino acids. The germline V and J ends were trimmed by 6 bases and 4 bases, with 15 bases remaining between them. In DNA form, the CDR3 reads TGTGCCAGCAGCCTGGCCTCCCTTGCCTATGGCTACACCTTC. Translated: CASSLASLAYGYTF.

V is TRBV5-1 and J is TRBJ2-5, with no clear D. Germline CDR1 SGHRS, CDR2 YFSETQ. The CDR3 runs 15 residues. The V end lost 5 bases, the J end lost 2 bases, and 16 bases lay between the germline ends. This CDR3 reads CASSQIKTPQETQYF. The CDR3 coding sequence is TGCGCCAGCAGTCAGATCAAGACACCTCAAGAGACCCAGTACTTC.